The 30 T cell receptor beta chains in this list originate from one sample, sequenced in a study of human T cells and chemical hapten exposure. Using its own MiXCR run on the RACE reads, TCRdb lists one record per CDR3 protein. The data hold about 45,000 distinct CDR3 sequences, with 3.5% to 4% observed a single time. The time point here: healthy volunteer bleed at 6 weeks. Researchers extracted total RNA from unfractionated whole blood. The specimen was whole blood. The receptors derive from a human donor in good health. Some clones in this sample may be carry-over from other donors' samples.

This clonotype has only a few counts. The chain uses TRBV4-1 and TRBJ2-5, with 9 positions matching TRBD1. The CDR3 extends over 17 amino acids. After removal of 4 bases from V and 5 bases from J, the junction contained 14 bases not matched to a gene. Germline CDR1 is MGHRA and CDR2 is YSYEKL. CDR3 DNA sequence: TGCGCCAGCAGCCCCACCCACAGGGGGCCACTACCGGAGACCCAGTACTTC. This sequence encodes CASSPTHRGPLPETQYF.

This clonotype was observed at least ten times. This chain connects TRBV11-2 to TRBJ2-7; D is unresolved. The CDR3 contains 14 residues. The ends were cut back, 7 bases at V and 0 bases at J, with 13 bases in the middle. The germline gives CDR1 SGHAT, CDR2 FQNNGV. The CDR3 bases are TGTGCCAGCATGAGCATAAGGTACTCCTACGAGCAGTACTTC. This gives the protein CASMSIRYSYEQYF.

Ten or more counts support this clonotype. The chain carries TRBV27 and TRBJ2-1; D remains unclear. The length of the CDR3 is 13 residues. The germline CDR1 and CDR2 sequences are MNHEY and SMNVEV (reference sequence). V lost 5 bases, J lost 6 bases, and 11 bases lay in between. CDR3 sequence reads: CASSRQVANEQFF. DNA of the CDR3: TGTGCCAGCAGTCGCCAGGTTGCCAATGAGCAGTTCTTC.

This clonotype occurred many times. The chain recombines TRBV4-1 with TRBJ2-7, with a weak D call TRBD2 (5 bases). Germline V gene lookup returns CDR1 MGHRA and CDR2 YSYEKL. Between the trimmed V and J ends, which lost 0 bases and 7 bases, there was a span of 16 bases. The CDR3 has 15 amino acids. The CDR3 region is CASSQDRPRRREQYF. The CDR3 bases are TGCGCCAGCAGCCAAGATCGACCCCGGAGGAGGGAGCAGTACTTC.

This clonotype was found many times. CDR3 DNA: TGTGCCAGCAGGGCGGGGAGCGGGAGCGCCTACAATGAGCAGTTCTTC. It encodes CASRAGSGSAYNEQFF. The V call is TRBV6-5, the J call TRBJ2-1, with 8 bases that match TRBD2. Germline V gene lookup returns CDR1 MNHEY and CDR2 SVGAGI. This CDR3 has 16 amino acids. J was trimmed by 2 bases and V by 6 bases; bases with no gene match: 9.

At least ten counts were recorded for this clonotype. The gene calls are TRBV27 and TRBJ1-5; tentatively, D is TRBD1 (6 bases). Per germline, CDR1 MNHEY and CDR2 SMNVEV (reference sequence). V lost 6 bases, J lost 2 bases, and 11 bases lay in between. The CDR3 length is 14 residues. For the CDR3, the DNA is TGTGCCAGCAGCACACAGGGTGGCAATCAGCCCCAGCATTTT. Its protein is CASSTQGGNQPQHF.

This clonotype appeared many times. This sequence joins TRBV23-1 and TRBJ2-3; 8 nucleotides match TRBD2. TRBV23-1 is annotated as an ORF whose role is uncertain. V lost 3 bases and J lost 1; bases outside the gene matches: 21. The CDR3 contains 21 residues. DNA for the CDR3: TGCGCCAGCAGTCACCACGGACAGAATGGAGGGCTAGCGGGTTGCACAGATACGCAGTATTTT. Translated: CASSHHGQNGGLAGCTDTQYF.

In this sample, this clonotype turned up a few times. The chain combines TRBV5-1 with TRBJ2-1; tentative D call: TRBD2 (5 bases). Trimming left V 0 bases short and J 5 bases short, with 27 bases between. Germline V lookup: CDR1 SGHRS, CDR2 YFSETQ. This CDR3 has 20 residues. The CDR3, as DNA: TGCGCCAGCAGCTTGGCCTATGATGGAAGTCGACTACCTCCCAACAATGAGCAGTTCTTC. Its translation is CASSLAYDGSRLPPNNEQFF. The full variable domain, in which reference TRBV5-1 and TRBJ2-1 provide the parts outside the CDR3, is KAGVTQTPRYLIKTRGQQVTLSCSPISGHRSVSWYQQTPGQGLQFLFEYFSETQRNKGNFPGRFSGRQFSNSRSEMNVSTLELGDSALYLCASSLAYDGSRLPPNNEQFFGPGTRLTVL.

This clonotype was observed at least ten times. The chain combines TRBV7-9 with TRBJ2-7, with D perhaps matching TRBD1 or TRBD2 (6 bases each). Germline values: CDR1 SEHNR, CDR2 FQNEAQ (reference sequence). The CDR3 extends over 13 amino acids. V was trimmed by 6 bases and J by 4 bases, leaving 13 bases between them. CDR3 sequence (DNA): TGTGCCAGCAGTCAGAGGGGGGTGTACGAGCAGTACTTC. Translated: CASSQRGVYEQYF.

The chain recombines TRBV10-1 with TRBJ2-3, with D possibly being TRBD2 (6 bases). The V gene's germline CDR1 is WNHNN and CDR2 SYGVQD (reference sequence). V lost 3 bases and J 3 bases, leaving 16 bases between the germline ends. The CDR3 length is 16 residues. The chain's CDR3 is CASSDLRELGTDTQYF. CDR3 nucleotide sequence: TGCGCCAGCAGTGATTTACGGGAGCTTGGAACAGATACGCAGTATTTT.

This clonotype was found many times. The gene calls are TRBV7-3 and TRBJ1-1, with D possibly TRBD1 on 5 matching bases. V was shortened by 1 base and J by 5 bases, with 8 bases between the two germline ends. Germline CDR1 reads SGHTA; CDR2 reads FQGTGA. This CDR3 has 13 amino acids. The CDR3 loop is CASSLNRGTEAFF. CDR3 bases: TGTGCCAGCAGCTTAAATAGGGGAACTGAAGCTTTCTTT.

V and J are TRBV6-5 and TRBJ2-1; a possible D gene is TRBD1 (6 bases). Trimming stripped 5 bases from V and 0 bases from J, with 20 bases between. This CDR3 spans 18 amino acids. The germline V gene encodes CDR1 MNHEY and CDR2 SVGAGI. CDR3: CASSNTTGAYSSYNEQFF. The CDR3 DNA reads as TGTGCCAGCAGTAACACGACAGGAGCCTACAGCTCCTACAATGAGCAGTTCTTC.

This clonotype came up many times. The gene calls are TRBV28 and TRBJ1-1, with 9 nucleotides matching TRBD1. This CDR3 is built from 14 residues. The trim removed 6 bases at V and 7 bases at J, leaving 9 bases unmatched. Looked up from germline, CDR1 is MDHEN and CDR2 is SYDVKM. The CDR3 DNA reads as TGTGCCAGCAGCCCTCCCGGGACAGGGAGTGAAGCTTTCTTT. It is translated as CASSPPGTGSEAFF.

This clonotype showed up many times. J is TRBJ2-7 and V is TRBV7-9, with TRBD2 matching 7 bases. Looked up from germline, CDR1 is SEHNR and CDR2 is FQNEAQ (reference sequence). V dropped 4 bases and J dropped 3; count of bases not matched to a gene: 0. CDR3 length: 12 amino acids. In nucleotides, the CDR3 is TGTGCCAGCAGCTGGGACTACTACGAGCAGTACTTC. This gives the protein CASSWDYYEQYF.

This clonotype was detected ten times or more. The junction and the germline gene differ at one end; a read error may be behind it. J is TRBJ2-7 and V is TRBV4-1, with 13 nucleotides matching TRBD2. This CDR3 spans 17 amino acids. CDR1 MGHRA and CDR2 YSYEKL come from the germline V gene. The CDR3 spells CASGQKGLAGVSYEQYF. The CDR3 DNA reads TGCGCCAGCGGCCAAAAAGGACTAGCGGGAGTATCCTACGAGCAGTACTTC.

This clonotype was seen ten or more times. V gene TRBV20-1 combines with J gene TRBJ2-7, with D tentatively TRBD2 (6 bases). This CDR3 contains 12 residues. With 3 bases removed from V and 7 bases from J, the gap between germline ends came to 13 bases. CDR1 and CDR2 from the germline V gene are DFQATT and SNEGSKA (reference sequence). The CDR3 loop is CSASGRGWEQYF. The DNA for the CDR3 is TGCAGTGCTAGCGGGAGAGGCTGGGAGCAGTACTTC.

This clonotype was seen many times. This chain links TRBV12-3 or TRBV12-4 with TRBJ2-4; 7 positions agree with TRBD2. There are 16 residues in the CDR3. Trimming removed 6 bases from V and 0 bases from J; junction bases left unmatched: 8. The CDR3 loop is CASSFRGVLAKNIQYF. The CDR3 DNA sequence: TGTGCCAGCAGCTTCCGGGGGGTCCTAGCCAAAAACATTCAGTACTTC.

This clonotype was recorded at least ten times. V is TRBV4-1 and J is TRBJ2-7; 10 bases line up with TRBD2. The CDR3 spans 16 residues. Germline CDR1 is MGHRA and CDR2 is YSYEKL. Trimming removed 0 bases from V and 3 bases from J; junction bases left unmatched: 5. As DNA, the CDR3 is TGCGCCAGCAGCCAAGATCCGGGACTAGCGAGCTACGAGCAGTACTTC. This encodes CASSQDPGLASYEQYF.

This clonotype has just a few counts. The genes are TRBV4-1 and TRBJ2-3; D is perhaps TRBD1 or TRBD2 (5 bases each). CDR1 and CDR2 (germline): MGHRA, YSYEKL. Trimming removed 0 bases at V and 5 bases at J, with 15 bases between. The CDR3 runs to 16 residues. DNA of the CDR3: TGCGCCAGCAGCCAAGATTCGCGGCGTGGGGGAGATACGCAGTATTTT. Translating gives CASSQDSRRGGDTQYF.

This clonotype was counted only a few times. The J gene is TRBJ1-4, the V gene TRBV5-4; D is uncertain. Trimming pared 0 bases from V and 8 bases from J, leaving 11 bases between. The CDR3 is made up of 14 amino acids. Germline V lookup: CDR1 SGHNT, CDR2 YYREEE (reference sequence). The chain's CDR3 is CASSLGAVGEKLFF. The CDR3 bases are TGTGCCAGCAGCTTGGGGGCGGTTGGGGAAAAACTGTTTTTT.

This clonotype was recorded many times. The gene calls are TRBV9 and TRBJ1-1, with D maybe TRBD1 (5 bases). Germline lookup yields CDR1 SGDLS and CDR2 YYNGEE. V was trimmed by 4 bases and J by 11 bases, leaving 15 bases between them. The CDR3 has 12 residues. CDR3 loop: CASSTDSAPAFF. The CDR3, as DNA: TGTGCCAGCAGCACAGACAGCGCCCCTGCTTTCTTT.

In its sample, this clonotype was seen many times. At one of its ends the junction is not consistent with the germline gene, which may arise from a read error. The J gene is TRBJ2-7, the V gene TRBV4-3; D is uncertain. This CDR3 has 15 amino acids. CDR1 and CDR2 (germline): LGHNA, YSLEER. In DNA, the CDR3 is TGTGCCAGCAGCCAAGATCGACACGGAACCTACGAGCAGTACTTC. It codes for CASSQDRHGTYEQYF.

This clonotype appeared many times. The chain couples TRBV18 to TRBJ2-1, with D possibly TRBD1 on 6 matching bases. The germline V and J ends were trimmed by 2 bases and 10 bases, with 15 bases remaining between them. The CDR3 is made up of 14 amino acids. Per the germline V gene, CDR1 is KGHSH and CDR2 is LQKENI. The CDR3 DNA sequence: TGTGCCAGCTCACCAACCAACACAGGGCTCGAGCAGTTCTTC. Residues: CASSPTNTGLEQFF. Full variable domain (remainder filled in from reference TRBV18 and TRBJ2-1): NAGVMQNPRHLVRRRGQEARLRCSPMKGHSHVYWYRQLPEEGLKFMVYLQKENIIDESGMPKERFSAEFPKEGPSILRIQQVVRGDSAAYFCASSPTNTGLEQFFGPGTRLTVL.

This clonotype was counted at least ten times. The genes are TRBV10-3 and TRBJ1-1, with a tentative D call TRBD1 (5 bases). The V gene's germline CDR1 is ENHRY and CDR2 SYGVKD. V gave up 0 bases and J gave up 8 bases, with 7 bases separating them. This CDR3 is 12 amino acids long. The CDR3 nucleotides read TGTGCCATCAGTGAGTCGTGGGGGGAAGCTTTCTTT. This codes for CAISESWGEAFF.

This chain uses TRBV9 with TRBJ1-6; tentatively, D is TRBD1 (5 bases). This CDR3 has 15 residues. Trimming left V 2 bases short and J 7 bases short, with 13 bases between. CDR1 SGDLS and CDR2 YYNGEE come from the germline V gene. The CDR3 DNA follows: TGTGCCAGCAGCGTGGGGCCCCGACAAAATTCACCCCTCCACTTT. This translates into CASSVGPRQNSPLHF.

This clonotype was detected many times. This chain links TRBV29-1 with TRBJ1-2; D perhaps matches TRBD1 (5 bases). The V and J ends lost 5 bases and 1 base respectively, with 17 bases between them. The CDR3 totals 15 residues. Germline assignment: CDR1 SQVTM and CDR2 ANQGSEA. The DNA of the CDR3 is TGCAGCGTTCGACTTATGGGCAGGGATAACTATGGCTACACCTTC. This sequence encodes CSVRLMGRDNYGYTF.

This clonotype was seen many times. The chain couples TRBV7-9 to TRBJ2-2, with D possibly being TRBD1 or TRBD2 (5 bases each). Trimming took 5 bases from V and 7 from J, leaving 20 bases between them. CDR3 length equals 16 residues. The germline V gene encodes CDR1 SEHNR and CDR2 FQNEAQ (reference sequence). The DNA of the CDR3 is TGTGCCAGCAGCACCACCGGGACCGCTCGTGGCGGGGAGCTGTTTTTT. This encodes CASSTTGTARGGELFF.

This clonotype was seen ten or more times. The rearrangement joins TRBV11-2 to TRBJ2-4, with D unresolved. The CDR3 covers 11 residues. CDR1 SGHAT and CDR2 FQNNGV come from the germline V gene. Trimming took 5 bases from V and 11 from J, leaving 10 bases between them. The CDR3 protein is CASSDWIVQYF. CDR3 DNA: TGTGCCAGCAGCGACTGGATTGTTCAGTACTTC.

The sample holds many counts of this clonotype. The chain's CDR3 is CSGRASGNTGELFF. The DNA of the CDR3 is TGCAGCGGCCGGGCTAGCGGTAACACCGGGGAGCTGTTTTTT. The rearrangement links TRBV29-1 to TRBJ2-2, with 7 bases lining up with TRBD2. Trimming at V came to 7 bases and at J to 2 bases, leaving 7 bases not matched to a gene. The CDR3 has 14 amino acids. The germline V gene encodes CDR1 SQVTM and CDR2 ANQGSEA.

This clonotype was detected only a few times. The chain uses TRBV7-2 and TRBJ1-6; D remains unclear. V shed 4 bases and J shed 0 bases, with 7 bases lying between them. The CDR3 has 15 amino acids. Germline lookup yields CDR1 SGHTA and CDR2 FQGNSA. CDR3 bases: TGTGCCAGCAGCTCGGACCTCTCCTATAATTCACCCCTCCACTTT. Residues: CASSSDLSYNSPLHF.